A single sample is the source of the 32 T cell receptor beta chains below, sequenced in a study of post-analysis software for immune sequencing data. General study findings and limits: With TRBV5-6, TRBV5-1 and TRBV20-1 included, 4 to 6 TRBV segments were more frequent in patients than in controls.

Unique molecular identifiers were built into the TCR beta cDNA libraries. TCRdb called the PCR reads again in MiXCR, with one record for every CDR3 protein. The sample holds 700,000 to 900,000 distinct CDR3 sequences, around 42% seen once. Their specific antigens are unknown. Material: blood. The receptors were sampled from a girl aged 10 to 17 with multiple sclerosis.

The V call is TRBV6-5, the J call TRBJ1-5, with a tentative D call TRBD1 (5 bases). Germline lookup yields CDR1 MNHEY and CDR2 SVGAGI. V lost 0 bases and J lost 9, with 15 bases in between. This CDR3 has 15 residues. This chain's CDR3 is CASSYSRQICWPQHF. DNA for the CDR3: TGTGCCAGCAGTTACTCAAGACAGATTTGTTGGCCCCAGCATTTT.

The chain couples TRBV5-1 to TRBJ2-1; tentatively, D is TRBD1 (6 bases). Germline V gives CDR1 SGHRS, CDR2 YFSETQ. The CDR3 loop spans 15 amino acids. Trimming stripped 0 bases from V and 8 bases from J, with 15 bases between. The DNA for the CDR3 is TGCGCCAGCAGCTTGGAGGCAGGGGAGAGAGATGAGCAGTTCTTC. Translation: CASSLEAGERDEQFF.

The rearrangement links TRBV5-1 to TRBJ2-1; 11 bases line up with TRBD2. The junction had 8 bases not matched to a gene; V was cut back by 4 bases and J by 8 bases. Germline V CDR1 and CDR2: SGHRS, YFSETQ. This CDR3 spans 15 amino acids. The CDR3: CASSLTSGINDEQFF. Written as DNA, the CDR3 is TGCGCCAGCAGCCTGACTAGCGGGATTAACGATGAGCAGTTCTTC.

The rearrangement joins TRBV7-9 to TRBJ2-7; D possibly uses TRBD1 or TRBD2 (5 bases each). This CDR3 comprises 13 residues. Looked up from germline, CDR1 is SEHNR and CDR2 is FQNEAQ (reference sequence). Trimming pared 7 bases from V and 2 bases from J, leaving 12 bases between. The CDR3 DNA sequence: TGTGCCAGCATGGGGGACCCGCCCTACGAGCAGTACTTC. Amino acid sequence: CASMGDPPYEQYF.

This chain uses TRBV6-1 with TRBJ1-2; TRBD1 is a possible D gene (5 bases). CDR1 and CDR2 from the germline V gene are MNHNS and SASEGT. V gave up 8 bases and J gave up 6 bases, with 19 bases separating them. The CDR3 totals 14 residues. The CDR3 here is CASVGRVGLDGYTF. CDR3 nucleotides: TGTGCCAGCGTGGGACGAGTGGGATTGGATGGCTACACCTTC.

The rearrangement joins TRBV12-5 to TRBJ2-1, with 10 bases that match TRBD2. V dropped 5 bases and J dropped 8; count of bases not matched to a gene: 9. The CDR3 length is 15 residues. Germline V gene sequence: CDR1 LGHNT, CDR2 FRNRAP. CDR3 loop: CASGLAGVGFDEQFF. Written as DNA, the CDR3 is TGTGCTAGTGGTCTAGCGGGAGTGGGTTTTGATGAGCAGTTCTTC.

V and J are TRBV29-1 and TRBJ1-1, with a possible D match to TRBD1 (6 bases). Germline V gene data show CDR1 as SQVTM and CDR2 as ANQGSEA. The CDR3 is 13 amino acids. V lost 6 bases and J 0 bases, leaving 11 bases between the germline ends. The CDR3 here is CSVDRRMNTEAFF. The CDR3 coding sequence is TGCAGCGTCGACAGGAGGATGAACACTGAAGCTTTCTTT. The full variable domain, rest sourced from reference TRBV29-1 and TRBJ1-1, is SAVISQKPSRDICQRGTSLTIQCQVDSQVTMMFWYRQQPGQSLTLIATANQGSEATYESGFVIDKFPISRPNLTFSTLTVSNMSPEDSSIYLCSVDRRMNTEAFFGQGTRLTVV.

CDR3 in DNA: TGTGCCAGCAGCTCTCCGACAGGCCTAAATTCACCCCTCCACTTT. As protein: CASSSPTGLNSPLHF. The chain joins TRBV7-2 to TRBJ1-6; D perhaps matches TRBD1 (6 bases). CDR1 and CDR2 from the germline V gene are SGHTA and FQGNSA. The CDR3 has 15 residues. V was pared by 4 bases and J by 7 bases, with 14 bases between.

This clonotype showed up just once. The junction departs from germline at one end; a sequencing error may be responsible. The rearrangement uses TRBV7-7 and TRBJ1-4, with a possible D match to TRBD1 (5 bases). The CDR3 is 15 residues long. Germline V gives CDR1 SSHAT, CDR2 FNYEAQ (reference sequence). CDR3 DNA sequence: TGTGCTAGCAGCTTGGGGACTATCAGTGAGGAAAAACTGTTTTTT. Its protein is CASSLGTISEEKLFF. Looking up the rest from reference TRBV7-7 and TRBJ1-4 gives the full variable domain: GAGVSQSPRYKVTKRGQDVTLRCDPISSHATLYWYQQALGQGPEFLTYFNYEAQPDKSGLPSDRFSAERPEGSISTLTIQRTEQRDSAMYRCASSLGTISEEKLFFGSGTQLSVL.

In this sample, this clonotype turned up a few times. The CDR3 DNA sequence: TGCGCCAGCAGCTTGGACAGGGGGTACTACGAGCAGTACTTC. Its protein is CASSLDRGYYEQYF. The chain carries TRBV5-1 and TRBJ2-7; the match to TRBD1 covers 8 bases. J gave up 3 bases and V 0 bases, and 2 bases lay outside the gene matches. Germline V gene data show CDR1 as SGHRS and CDR2 as YFSETQ. The CDR3 runs 14 residues.

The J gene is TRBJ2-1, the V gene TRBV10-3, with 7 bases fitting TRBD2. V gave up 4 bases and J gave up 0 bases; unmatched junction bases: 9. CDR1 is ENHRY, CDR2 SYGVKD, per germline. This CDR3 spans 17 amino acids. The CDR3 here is CAISGPGGTTSYNEQFF. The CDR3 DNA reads TGTGCCATCAGTGGGCCTGGGGGGACTACCTCCTACAATGAGCAGTTCTTC.

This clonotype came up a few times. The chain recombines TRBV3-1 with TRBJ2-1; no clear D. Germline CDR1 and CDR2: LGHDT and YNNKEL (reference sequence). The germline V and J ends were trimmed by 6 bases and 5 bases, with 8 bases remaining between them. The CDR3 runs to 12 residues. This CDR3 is CASSHNDNEQFF. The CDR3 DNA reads TGTGCCAGCAGTCACAACGACAATGAGCAGTTCTTC.

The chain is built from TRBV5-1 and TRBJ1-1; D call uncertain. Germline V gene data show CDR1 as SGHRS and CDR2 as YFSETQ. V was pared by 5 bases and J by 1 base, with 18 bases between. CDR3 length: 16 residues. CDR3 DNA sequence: TGCGCCAGCAGGGAATCTGCTCGGTGGAGGAACACTGAAGCTTTCTTT. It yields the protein CASRESARWRNTEAFF.

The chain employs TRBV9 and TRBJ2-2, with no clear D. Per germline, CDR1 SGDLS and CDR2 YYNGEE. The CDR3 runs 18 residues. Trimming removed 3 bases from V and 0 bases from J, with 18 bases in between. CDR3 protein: CASSAELSAAANTGELFF. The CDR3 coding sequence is TGTGCCAGCAGCGCAGAACTCTCCGCGGCCGCGAACACCGGGGAGCTGTTTTTT.

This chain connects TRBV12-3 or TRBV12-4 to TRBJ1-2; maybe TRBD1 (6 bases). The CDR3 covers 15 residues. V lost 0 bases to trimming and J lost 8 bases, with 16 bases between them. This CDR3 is CASSLAYSGERGYTF. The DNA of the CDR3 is TGTGCCAGCAGTTTAGCGTATTCAGGGGAAAGGGGCTACACCTTC.

The CDR3: CSASSLAGVKNEQFF. In DNA form, the CDR3 reads TGCAGTGCTAGTAGTCTAGCGGGAGTTAAGAATGAGCAGTTCTTC. V usage is TRBV20-1 and J usage is TRBJ2-1, with 10 bases matching TRBD2. The CDR3 has 15 amino acids. Trimming at V came to 3 bases and at J to 7 bases, leaving 9 bases not matched to a gene. The germline V gene encodes CDR1 DFQATT and CDR2 SNEGSKA (reference sequence).

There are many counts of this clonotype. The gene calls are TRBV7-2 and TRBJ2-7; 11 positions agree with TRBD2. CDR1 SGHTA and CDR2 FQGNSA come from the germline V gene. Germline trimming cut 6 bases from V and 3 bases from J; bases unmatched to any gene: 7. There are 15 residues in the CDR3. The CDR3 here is CASRGRLAGLYEQYF. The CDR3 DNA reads TGTGCCAGCAGGGGTAGACTAGCGGGACTCTACGAGCAGTACTTC.

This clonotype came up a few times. The CDR3 nucleotides are TGTGCCAGCAGGGGGCCCAGGACAGGGCGGAATGAGCAGTTCTTC. Protein sequence: CASRGPRTGRNEQFF. V is TRBV12-3 or TRBV12-4 and J is TRBJ2-1; TRBD1 matches 8 bases. The CDR3 is 15 amino acids. V shed 6 bases and J 7 bases; nucleotides not matched to a gene: 11.

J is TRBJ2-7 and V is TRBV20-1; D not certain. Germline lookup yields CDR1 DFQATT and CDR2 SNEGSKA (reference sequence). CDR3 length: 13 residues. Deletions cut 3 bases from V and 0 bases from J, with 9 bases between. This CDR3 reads CSARVPSSYEQYF. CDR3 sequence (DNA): TGCAGTGCTAGGGTCCCAAGCTCCTACGAGCAGTACTTC.

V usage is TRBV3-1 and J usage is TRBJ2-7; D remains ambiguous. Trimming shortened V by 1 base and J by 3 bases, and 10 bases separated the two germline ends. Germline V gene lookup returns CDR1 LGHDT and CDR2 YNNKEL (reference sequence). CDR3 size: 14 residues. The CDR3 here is CASSQGSVYYEQYF. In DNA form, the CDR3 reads TGTGCCAGCAGCCAAGGGTCAGTATACTACGAGCAGTACTTC.

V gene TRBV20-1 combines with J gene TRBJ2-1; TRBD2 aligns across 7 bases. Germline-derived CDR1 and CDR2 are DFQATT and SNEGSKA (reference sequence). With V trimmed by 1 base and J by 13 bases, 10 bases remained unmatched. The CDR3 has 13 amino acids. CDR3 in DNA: TGCAGTGCTAGAGTTTCGGCGGGAGTGGGTCAGTTCTTC. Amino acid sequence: CSARVSAGVGQFF.

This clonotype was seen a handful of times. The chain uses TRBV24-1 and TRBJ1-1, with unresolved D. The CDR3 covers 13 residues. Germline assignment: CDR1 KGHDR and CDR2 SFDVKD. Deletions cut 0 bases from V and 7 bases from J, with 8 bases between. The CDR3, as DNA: TGTGCCACCAGTGATTTGATAACGGGTGAAGCTTTCTTT. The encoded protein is CATSDLITGEAFF.

The chain's CDR3 is CASSLISEGGPNTGELFF. DNA of the CDR3: TGTGCCAGCAGTTTAATCTCCGAAGGGGGCCCGAACACCGGGGAGCTGTTTTTT. The chain is built from TRBV28 and TRBJ2-2; 7 nucleotides agree with TRBD1. With 2 bases clipped from V and 0 bases from J, the junction kept 9 bases outside the gene matches. The CDR3 totals 18 residues. Germline-derived CDR1 and CDR2 are MDHEN and SYDVKM.

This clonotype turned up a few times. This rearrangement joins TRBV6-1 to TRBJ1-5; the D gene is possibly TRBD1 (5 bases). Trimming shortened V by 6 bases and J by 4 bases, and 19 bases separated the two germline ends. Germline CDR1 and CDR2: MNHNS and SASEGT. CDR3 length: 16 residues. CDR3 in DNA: TGTGCCAGCAGGGCGGGACGGGGGAATAGTAATCAGCCCCAGCATTTT. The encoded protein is CASRAGRGNSNQPQHF.

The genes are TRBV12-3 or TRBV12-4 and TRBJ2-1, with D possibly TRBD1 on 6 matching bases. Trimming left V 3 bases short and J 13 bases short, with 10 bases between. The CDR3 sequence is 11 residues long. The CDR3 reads CASSLGAPQFF. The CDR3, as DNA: TGTGCCAGCAGTTTGGGGGCGCCACAGTTCTTC.

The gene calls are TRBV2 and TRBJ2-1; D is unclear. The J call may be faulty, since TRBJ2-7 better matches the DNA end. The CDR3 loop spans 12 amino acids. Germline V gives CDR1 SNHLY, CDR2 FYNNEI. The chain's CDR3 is CASSPVRVEQYF. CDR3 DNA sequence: TGTGCCAGCAGCCCCGTGAGAGTCGAGCAGTACTTC.

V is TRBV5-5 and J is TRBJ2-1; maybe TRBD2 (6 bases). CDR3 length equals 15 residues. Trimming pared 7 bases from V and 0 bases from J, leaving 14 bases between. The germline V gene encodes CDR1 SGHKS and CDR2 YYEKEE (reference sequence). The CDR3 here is CASGMAGRSYNEQFF. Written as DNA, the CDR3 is TGTGCCAGCGGAATGGCGGGGCGCTCCTACAATGAGCAGTTCTTC.

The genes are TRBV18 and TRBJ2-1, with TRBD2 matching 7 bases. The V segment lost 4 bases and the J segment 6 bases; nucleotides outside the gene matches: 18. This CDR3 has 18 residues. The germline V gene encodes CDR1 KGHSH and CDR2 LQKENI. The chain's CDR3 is CASSHRTSGSFFGNEQFF. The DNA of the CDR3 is TGTGCCAGCTCACACCGGACTAGTGGGAGTTTCTTCGGCAATGAGCAGTTCTTC.

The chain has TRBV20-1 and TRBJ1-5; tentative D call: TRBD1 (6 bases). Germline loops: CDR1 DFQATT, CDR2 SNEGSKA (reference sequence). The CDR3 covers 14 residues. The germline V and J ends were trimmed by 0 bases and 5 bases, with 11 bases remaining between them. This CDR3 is CSARDRGGYQPQHF. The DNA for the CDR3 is TGCAGTGCTAGAGATAGGGGGGGGTATCAGCCCCAGCATTTT.

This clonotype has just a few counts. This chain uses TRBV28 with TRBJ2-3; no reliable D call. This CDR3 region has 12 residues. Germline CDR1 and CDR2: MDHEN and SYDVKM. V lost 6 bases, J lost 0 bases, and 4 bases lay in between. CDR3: CASRKSTDTQYF. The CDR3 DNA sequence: TGTGCCAGCAGAAAAAGCACAGATACGCAGTATTTT.

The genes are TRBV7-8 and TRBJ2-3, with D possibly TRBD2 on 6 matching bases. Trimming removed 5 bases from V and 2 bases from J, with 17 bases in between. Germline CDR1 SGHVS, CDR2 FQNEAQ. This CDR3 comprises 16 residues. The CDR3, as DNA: TGTGCCAGCAGCCCCCCACGCGGAGGGACCACAGATACGCAGTATTTT. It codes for CASSPPRGGTTDTQYF.

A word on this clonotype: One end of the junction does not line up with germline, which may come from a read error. The CDR3, as DNA: TGTGCCGGCAGTGGAGTAGCGGGAGGGCTTAATGAGCAGTTCTTC. This codes for CAGSGVAGGLNEQFF. The V call is TRBV2, the J call TRBJ2-1; 11 nucleotides line up with TRBD2. The germline V gene encodes CDR1 SNHLY and CDR2 FYNNEI. The length of the CDR3 is 15 residues.